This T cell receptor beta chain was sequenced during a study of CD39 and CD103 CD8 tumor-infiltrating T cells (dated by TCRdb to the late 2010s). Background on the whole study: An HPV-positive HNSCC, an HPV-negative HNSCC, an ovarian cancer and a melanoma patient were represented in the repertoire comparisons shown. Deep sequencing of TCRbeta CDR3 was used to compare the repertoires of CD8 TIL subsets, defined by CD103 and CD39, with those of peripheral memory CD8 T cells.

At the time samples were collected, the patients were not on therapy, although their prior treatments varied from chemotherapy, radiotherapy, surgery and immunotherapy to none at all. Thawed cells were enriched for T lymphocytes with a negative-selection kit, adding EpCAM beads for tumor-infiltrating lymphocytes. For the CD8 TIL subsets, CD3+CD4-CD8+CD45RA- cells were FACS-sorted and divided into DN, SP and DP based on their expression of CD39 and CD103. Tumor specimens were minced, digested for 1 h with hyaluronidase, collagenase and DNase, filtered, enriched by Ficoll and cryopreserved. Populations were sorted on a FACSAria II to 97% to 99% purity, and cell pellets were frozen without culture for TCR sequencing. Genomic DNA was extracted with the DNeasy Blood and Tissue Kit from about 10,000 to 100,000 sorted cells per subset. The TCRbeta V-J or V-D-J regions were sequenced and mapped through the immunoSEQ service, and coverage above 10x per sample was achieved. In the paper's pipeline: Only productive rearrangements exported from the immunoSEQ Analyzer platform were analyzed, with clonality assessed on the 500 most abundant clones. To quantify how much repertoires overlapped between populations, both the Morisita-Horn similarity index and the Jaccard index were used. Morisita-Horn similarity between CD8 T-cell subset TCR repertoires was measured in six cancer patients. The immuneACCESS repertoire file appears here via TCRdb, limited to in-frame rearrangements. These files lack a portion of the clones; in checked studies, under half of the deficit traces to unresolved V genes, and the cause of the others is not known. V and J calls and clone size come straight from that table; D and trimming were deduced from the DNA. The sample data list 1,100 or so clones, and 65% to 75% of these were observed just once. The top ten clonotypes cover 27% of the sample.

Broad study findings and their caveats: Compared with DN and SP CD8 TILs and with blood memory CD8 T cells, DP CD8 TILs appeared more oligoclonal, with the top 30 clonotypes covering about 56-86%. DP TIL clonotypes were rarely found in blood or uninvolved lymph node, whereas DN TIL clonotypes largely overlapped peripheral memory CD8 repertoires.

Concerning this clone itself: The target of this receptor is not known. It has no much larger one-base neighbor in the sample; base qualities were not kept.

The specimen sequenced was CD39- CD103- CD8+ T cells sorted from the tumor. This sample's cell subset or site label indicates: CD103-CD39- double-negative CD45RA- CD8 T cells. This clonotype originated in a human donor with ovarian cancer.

The nucleotide sequence reads as follows: TGCGCCAGCAGCCCAACCGGAGAGGGCTACACCGGGGAGCTGTTTTTT. The translation is CASSPTGEGYTGELFF. This chain joins TRBV4-1 to TRBJ2-2; matching of 5 bases hints at TRBD2 as the D gene. From the cysteine through the phenylalanine, the CDR3 covers 16 amino acids. This entry keeps only the CDR3 DNA: 48 bases, framed from base 1. The V end loses 4 bases and the J end loses 3 bases, and a stretch of 15 bases separates them. CDR1 and CDR2 are drawn from the germline V gene: MGHRA, YSYEKL.